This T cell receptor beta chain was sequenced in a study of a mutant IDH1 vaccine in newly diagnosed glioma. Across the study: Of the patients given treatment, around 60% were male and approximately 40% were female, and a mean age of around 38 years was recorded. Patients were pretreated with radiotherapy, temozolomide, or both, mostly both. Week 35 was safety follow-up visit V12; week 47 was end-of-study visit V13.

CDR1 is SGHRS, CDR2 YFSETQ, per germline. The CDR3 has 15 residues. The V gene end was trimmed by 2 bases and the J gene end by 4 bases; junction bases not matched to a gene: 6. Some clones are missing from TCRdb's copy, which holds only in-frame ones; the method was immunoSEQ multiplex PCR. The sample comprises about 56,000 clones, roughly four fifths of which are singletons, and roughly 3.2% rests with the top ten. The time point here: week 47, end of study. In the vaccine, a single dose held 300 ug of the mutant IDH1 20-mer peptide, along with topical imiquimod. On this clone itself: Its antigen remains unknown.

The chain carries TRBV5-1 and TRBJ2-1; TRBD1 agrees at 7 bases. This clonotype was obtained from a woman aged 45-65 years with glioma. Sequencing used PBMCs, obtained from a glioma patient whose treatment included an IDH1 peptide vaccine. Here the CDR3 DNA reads TGCGCCAGCAGCTTATTGGGGACAGATTACAATGAGCAGTTCTTC. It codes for CASSLLGTDYNEQFF.